This T cell receptor beta chain was observed in a study of T cell repertoires in cytomegalovirus infection. Study as a whole: Matching HLA type, along with CMV infection, was indicated by public TCR beta signatures. Study outcomes and limitations: HLA-C-restricted TCR beta clonotypes specific for CMV led the ex vivo response.

As concerns this clonotype: Its antigen is not known.

TCRdb recomputed calls from the reads with MiXCR, one row per CDR3 protein. Altogether some 200,000 distinct CDR3 sequences are present, roughly a fifth being singletons, with the ten largest covering less than 3%. CDR3 length equals 15 residues. Germline CDR1 and CDR2: SGHTA and FQGTGA. The V and J ends lost 5 bases and 5 bases, in that order; junction bases with no gene match: 8. Sequenced: PBMCs. The chain links TRBV7-3 to TRBJ2-4, with 8 positions matching TRBD2. The receptor was isolated from a human donor in good health (CMV status not recorded). Some clones in this sample may be carry-over from other donors' samples. CDR3 sequence: CASSRQTGGENIQYF. CDR3 in DNA: TGTGCCAGCAGCCGACAAACGGGGGGGGAAAACATTCAGTACTTC.